This T cell receptor (beta chain) emerged from a study of read filtering for tumor transcriptome and immune sequencing. Findings of the study overall: Approximately 82% of IR-seq clonotypes had a single read, yet these held roughly 3.7% of reads.

From approximately 400 ng of RNA, a library with molecular barcoded alpha/delta and beta/gamma adaptors was made. Using its own MiXCR run on the reads, TCRdb lists one record per CDR3 protein. The sample has about 57,000 distinct CDR3 sequences; about 20% are singletons. This CDR3 has 15 amino acids. Germline CDR1 and CDR2: SQVTM and ANQGSEA. The sample holds many counts of this clonotype. The antigen is unknown. The junction and the germline gene differ at one end; a read error may be behind it. Source material: a population of CD138-negative cells sorted from bone marrow. This chain connects TRBV29-1 to TRBJ2-1; D is undetermined. This receptor was obtained from a donor at least 40 years old with multiple myeloma. As DNA, the CDR3 is TGCAGCGTTGGGCCACAAGGCGGCTCCTATAATGAGCAGTTCTTC. It specifies CSVGPQGGSYNEQFF.